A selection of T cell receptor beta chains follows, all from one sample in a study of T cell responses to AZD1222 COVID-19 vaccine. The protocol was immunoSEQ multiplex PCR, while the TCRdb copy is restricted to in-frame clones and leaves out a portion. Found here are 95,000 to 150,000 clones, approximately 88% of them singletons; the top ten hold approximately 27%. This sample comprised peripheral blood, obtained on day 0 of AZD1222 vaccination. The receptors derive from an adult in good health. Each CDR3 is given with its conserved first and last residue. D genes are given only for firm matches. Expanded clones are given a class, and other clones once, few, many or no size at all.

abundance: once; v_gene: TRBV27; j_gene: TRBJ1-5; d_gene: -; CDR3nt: TGTGCCAGCAGAGGGGTGGAAGCGAATCAGCCCCAGCATTTT; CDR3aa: CASRGVEANQPQHF
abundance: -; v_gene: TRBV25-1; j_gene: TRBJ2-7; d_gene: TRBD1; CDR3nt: TGTGCCAGCAGTGCGACAGGGTCCTACGAGCAGTACTTC; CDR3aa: CASSATGSYEQYF
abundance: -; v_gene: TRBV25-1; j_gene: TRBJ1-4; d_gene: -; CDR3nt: TGTGCCAGCAGCCCCAGGGACACCCCAACTAATGAAAAACTGTTTTTT; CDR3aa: CASSPRDTPTNEKLFF
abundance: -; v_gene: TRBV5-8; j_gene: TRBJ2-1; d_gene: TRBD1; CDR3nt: TGTGCCAGCAGACGACAGGGGCCGTACAATGAGCAGTTCTTC; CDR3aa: CASRRQGPYNEQFF
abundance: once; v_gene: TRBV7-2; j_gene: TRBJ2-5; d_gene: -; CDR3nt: TGTGCCAGCAGCTTCGTGGGGTTAGGGGGGTACCAAGAGACCCAGTACTTC; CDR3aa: CASSFVGLGGYQETQYF
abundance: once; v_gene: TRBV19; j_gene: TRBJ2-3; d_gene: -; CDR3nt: TGTGCCAGTAGTATGGGAGATACGCAGTATTTT; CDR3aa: CASSMGDTQYF
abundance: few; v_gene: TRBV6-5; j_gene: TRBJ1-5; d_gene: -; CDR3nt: TGTGCCAGCAGTTACCGAACCACGGACGATATCCAGCATTTT; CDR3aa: CASSYRTTDDIQHF
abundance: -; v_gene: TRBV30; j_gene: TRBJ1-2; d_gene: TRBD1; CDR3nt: TGTGCCTGGAGTCTCTCCCCGGGACAGGGGGCGCTGGCCACCTTC; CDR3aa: CAWSLSPGQGALATF
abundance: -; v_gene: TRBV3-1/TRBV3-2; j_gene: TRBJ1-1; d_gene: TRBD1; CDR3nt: TGTGCCAGCAGCTTTGACAGGGTTAACACTGAAGCTTTCTTT; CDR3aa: CASSFDRVNTEAFF
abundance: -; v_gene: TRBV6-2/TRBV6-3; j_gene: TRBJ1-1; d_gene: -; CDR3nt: TGTGCCAGCAGACCTACAGGGTGGGGCACTGAAGCTTTCTTT; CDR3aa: CASRPTGWGTEAFF
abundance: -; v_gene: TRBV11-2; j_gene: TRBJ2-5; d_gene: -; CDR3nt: TGTGCCAGCAGCTTAGATCATTATCAAAGTGAGACCCAGTACTTC; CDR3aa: CASSLDHYQSETQYF
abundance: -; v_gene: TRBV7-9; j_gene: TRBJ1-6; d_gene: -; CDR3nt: TGTGCCAGCAGGGGGGAGCCTTCACCCCTCCACTTT; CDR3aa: CASRGEPSPLHF
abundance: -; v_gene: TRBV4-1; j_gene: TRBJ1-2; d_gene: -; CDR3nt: TGCGCCAGCAGCCAACTGGAAGCTAACTATGGCTACACCTTC; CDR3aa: CASSQLEANYGYTF
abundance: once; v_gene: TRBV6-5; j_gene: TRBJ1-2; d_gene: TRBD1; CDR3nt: TGTGCCAGCAGACTGGACAGGGACGGCTACACCTTC; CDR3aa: CASRLDRDGYTF
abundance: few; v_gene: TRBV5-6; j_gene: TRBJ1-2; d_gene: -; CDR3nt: TGTGCCAGCAGCTTGAGCGGCCGGGACTATGGCTACACCTTC; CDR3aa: CASSLSGRDYGYTF
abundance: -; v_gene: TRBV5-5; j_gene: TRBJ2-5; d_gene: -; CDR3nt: TGTGCCAGCAGGCCCTGGACAGGGAGGGGAGAGACCCAGTACTTC; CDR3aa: CASRPWTGRGETQYF
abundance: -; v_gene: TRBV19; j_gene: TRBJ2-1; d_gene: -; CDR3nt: TGTGCCAGTAGTAAAGAGGGGGGGGCCTACAATGAGCAGTTCTTC; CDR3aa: CASSKEGGAYNEQFF
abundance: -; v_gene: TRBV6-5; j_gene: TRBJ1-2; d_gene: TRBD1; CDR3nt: TGTGCCAGCAGTCCCGAGGGACAGTATGGCTACACCTTC; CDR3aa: CASSPEGQYGYTF
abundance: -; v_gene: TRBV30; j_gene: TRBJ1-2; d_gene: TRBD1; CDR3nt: TGTGCCTCCGACAGGGCTGGGTATGGCTACACCTTC; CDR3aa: CASDRAGYGYTF
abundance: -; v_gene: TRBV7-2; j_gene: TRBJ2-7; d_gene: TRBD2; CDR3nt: TGTGCCAGCAGCTTGACTAGCGGGGGCCTCTACGAGCAGTACTTC; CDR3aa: CASSLTSGGLYEQYF
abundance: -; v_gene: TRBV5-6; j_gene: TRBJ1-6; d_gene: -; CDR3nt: TGTGCCAGCAGCTTGGGAGGGGGGCAGCGATCACCCCTCCACTTT; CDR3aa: CASSLGGGQRSPLHF
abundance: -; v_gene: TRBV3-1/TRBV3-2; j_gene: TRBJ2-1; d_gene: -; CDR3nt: TGTGCCAGCAGCCAGATTTTGTCAGCAAAATACAATGAGCAGTTCTTC; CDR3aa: CASSQILSAKYNEQFF